Following are 18 T cell receptor beta chains from one sample sequenced in a study of OX40 agonist ivuxolimab in advanced cancers. Using immunoSEQ multiplex PCR, the repertoire was profiled, and TCRdb retains in-frame clones only, with some absent. The table has about 60,000 clones, more than 70% seen once; the top ten hold 5% to 6%. Material: CD4+ or CD8+ T cells sorted from blood, obtained in a trial of the OX40 agonist ivuxolimab. The receptors were sampled from an adult with an advanced solid tumor such as melanoma, head and neck, liver or kidney cancer.

The chain couples TRBV5-4 to TRBJ1-1; TRBD1 matches at 9 bases. Germline V gene sequence: CDR1 SGHNT, CDR2 YYREEE (reference sequence). J was trimmed by 5 bases and V by 4 bases; bases with no gene match: 9. The CDR3 consists of 15 residues. The CDR3 region is CASSLTGTGSTEAFF. As DNA, the CDR3 is TGTGCCAGCAGCCTCACCGGGACAGGGTCTACTGAAGCTTTCTTT.

V is TRBV6-5 and J is TRBJ1-1; 10 positions match TRBD1. Unmatched junction bases numbered 11, after V lost 4 bases and J lost 12 bases. From germline, CDR1 is MNHEY and CDR2 SVGAGI. The CDR3 sequence is 14 residues long. The CDR3 here is CASSSNLGTGETFF. The CDR3, as DNA: TGTGCCAGCAGTTCAAACCTGGGGACAGGGGAGACTTTCTTT.

The sample holds one count of this clone. The rearrangement joins TRBV5-5 to TRBJ2-4; 7 bases align to TRBD1. J gave up 0 bases and V 0 bases, and 9 bases lay outside the gene matches. The germline CDR1 and CDR2 sequences are SGHKS and YYEKEE (reference sequence). The CDR3 loop spans 18 amino acids. The CDR3 nucleotides are TGTGCCAGCAGCTTGGGCCTTGAGGGGGCCATAGCCAAAAACATTCAGTACTTC. This codes for CASSLGLEGAIAKNIQYF. Variable domain in full (rest from reference TRBV5-5 and TRBJ2-4): DAGVTQSPTHLIKTRGQQVTLRCSPISGHKSVSWYQQVLGQGPQFIFQYYEKEERGRGNFPDRFSARQFPNYSSELNVNALLLGDSALYLCASSLGLEGAIAKNIQYFGAGTRLSVL.

This chain uses TRBV14 with TRBJ2-7; possibly TRBD1 for D (6 bases). The CDR3 is made up of 18 amino acids. CDR1 and CDR2 from the germline V gene are SGHDN and FVKESK. Deletions cut 1 base from V and 3 bases from J, with 22 bases between. The CDR3 is CASSQVFFSGETLYEQYF. In DNA form, the CDR3 reads TGTGCCAGCAGCCAAGTTTTCTTTTCAGGGGAGACCCTCTACGAGCAGTACTTC.

The gene calls are TRBV29-1 and TRBJ2-1; TRBD1 matches 7 bases. CDR3 size: 15 residues. Trimming cost V 5 bases and J 0 bases; bases outside gene matches: 7. CDR1 and CDR2 from the germline V gene are SQVTM and ANQGSEA. The CDR3 spells CSVQPRGSSYNEQFF. Written as DNA, the CDR3 is TGCAGCGTTCAACCCAGGGGGAGCTCCTACAATGAGCAGTTCTTC.

This clone showed up just once. The chain uses TRBV18 and TRBJ2-1; TRBD1 might be the D (5 bases). Trimming took off 2 bases at V and 9 bases at J, with 17 bases between the two ends. Germline V lookup: CDR1 KGHSH, CDR2 LQKENI. The CDR3 totals 15 residues. CDR3 sequence reads: CASSPGWTIGSEQFF. In DNA form, the CDR3 reads TGTGCCAGCTCACCAGGATGGACAATTGGATCTGAGCAGTTCTTC.

This chain connects TRBV2 to TRBJ1-1; D may be TRBD1 (6 bases). V lost 2 bases and J 7 bases, leaving 8 bases between the germline ends. Germline CDR1 is SNHLY and CDR2 is FYNNEI. The CDR3 length is 12 residues. CDR3 loop: CASSERGVEAFF. CDR3 DNA sequence: TGTGCCAGCAGTGAAAGGGGGGTTGAAGCTTTCTTT.

V gene TRBV9 combines with J gene TRBJ1-3; 9 bases line up with TRBD1. In germline, CDR1 is SGDLS, CDR2 YYNGEE. There are 18 residues in the CDR3. With 3 bases clipped from V and 0 bases from J, the junction kept 10 bases outside the gene matches. CDR3 protein: CASSDTGTGSLSGNTIYF. The DNA of the CDR3 is TGTGCCAGCAGCGACACCGGGACAGGGTCTCTCTCTGGAAACACCATATATTTT.

The chain combines TRBV28 with TRBJ1-4; D remains ambiguous. CDR1 MDHEN and CDR2 SYDVKM come from the germline V gene. V lost 1 base and J lost 3, with 9 bases in between. The CDR3 length is 15 residues. Written as DNA, the CDR3 is TGTGCCAGCAGTTTATTGGAGGCATCTAATGAAAAACTGTTTTTT. Translation: CASSLLEASNEKLFF.

The chain combines TRBV9 with TRBJ2-7; 7 positions match TRBD2. V lost 4 bases, J lost 4 bases, and 11 bases stayed unmatched. The CDR3 has 15 residues. The germline gives CDR1 SGDLS, CDR2 YYNGEE. DNA for the CDR3: TGTGCCAGCAGCCCTTTAAGCGGGAATCGGTACGAGCAGTACTTC. Translated: CASSPLSGNRYEQYF. Filled out from reference TRBV9 and TRBJ2-7, the complete variable domain reads DSGVTQTPKHLITATGQRVTLRCSPRSGDLSVYWYQQSLDQGLQFLIQYYNGEERAKGNILERFSAQQFPDLHSELNLSSLELGDSALYFCASSPLSGNRYEQYFGPGTRLTVT.

The chain is built from TRBV28 and TRBJ1-4; D is ambiguous. Trimming took 4 bases from V and 5 from J, leaving 26 bases between them. The CDR3 has 19 residues. Germline V lookup: CDR1 MDHEN, CDR2 SYDVKM. The CDR3 nucleotides are TGTGCCAGCAGTTACGAATGGCCGCAATTATGGGGAGAGAATGAAAAACTGTTTTTT. Translated, it gives CASSYEWPQLWGENEKLFF.

A single count supports this clone. The chain uses TRBV2 and TRBJ2-5, with D perhaps TRBD1 (6 bases). The CDR3 length is 12 residues. With 7 bases removed from V and 2 bases from J, the gap between germline ends came to 8 bases. Germline V lookup: CDR1 SNHLY, CDR2 FYNNEI. DNA of the CDR3: TGTGCCAGCAACAGGGAGCAAGAGACCCAGTACTTC. Its protein is CASNREQETQYF.

The chain recombines TRBV5-4 with TRBJ1-3; D remains ambiguous. Germline values: CDR1 SGHNT, CDR2 YYREEE (reference sequence). The CDR3 runs to 15 residues. The V and J ends lost 1 base and 0 bases respectively, with 8 bases between them. The CDR3 is CASSLLGSSGNTIYF. Here the CDR3 DNA reads TGTGCCAGCAGCTTGCTGGGGAGCTCTGGAAACACCATATATTTT.

V gene TRBV29-1 combines with J gene TRBJ2-2, with D maybe TRBD1 (6 bases). Germline lookup yields CDR1 SQVTM and CDR2 ANQGSEA. The CDR3 runs 13 residues. V dropped 5 bases and J dropped 0 bases, with 7 bases sitting between them. CDR3 nucleotides: TGCAGCGTTAGGGGGACGAACACCGGGGAGCTGTTTTTT. Its protein is CSVRGTNTGELFF.

The V and J genes are TRBV6-6 and TRBJ2-1, with 11 bases aligning to TRBD1. J was trimmed by 9 bases and V by 10 bases; bases with no gene match: 8. Germline V CDR1 and CDR2: MNHNY, SVGAGI (reference sequence). The CDR3 contains 13 residues. The CDR3 sequence: CAIKDRGRSEQFF. The CDR3 DNA reads as TGTGCCATCAAGGACAGGGGGCGGAGTGAGCAGTTCTTC.

The chain is built from TRBV19 and TRBJ2-1; TRBD2 aligns across 7 bases. Trimming cost V 8 bases and J 0 bases; bases outside gene matches: 4. Germline V lookup: CDR1 LNHDA, CDR2 SQIVND (reference sequence). This CDR3 has 14 residues. CDR3: CASRRGSSYNEQFF. The CDR3 nucleotides are TGTGCCAGTCGGCGGGGGAGCTCCTACAATGAGCAGTTCTTC.

The chain uses TRBV14 and TRBJ2-1; 8 nucleotides match TRBD1. The J segment lost 10 bases and the V segment lost 7 bases, leaving 9 bases of the junction unmatched. The germline V gene has CDR1 SGHDN and CDR2 FVKESK. The CDR3 runs 13 residues. The CDR3 is CASTQDRVGEQFF. CDR3 DNA sequence: TGTGCCAGCACCCAGGACAGGGTGGGCGAGCAGTTCTTC.

The gene calls are TRBV2 and TRBJ2-7; tentatively, D is TRBD1 (6 bases). Germline CDR1 and CDR2: SNHLY and FYNNEI. V dropped 4 bases and J dropped 5 bases, with 12 bases sitting between them. CDR3 length: 13 amino acids. The CDR3 sequence is CASSVAGEHEQYF. Here the CDR3 DNA reads TGTGCCAGCAGTGTGGCAGGGGAACACGAGCAGTACTTC.